These T cell receptor beta chains were read from a single sample in a study of blood T cell repertoires in COVID-19. Only in-frame clones appear in the TCRdb table, and some are missing; sequencing was by immunoSEQ multiplex PCR. The sample lists over 15,000 clones, about 91% occurring once. Sequenced input: peripheral blood. Receptor source: a man aged 55 to 70 with active COVID-19. The CDR3 runs from the conserved cysteine through the conserved F or W. D genes are given only for firm matches. A row's size may be missing; if present it is once, few, many or a size class.

J gene | V gene | clone size | D gene | CDR3 DNA | CDR3 protein
TRBJ2-7 | TRBV5-1 | NA | NA | TGCGCCAGCGGAAATCCGGGGACAATAACGTACGAGCAGTACTTC | CASGNPGTITYEQYF
TRBJ1-4 | TRBV4-1 | NA | NA | TGCGCCAGCGAAGGCAGGGGCGAAAAACTGTTTTTT | CASEGRGEKLFF
TRBJ2-3 | TRBV7-8 | NA | TRBD2 | TGTGCCAGCAGCTTATCACTAGCGGGAGTAAACACAGATACGCAGTATTTT | CASSLSLAGVNTDTQYF
TRBJ2-2 | TRBV3-1/TRBV3-2 | NA | TRBD1 | TGTGCCAGCAGCTTATTTACAGGGGGGTTCGCCGGGGAGCTGTTTTTT | CASSLFTGGFAGELFF
TRBJ2-7 | TRBV3-1/TRBV3-2 | NA | TRBD1 | TGTGCCAGCAGTAGAACCGGGACAGGGGTCGGCGAGCAGTACTTC | CASSRTGTGVGEQYF
TRBJ1-3 | TRBV5-1 | NA | TRBD1 | TGCGCCAGCAGCCCTAAGGGACAGTCTGGAAACACCATATATTTT | CASSPKGQSGNTIYF
TRBJ2-7 | TRBV9 | NA | NA | TGTGCCAGCAGCGTAGCTGTGGGCCGTAGCTCCTACGAGCAGTACTTC | CASSVAVGRSSYEQYF
TRBJ1-1 | TRBV5-1 | NA | NA | TGCGCCAGCAGCTTTTCTCAGGGGATATTAACTGAAGCTTTCTTT | CASSFSQGILTEAFF
TRBJ2-3 | TRBV19 | NA | TRBD2 | TGTGCCAGTAGTATAAAAAAGGGACTAGCGGCTAGCACAGATACGCAGTATTTT | CASSIKKGLAASTDTQYF
TRBJ2-3 | TRBV7-9 | NA | NA | TGTGCCAGCAGCTTAGCCGCGGATTACACCACTAGCACAGATACGCAGTATTTT | CASSLAADYTTSTDTQYF
TRBJ2-5 | TRBV4-1 | once | TRBD2 | TGCGCCAGCAGCCAAGACAGGACTAGGGTCCAAGAGACCCAGTACTTC | CASSQDRTRVQETQYF
TRBJ2-1 | TRBV12-3/TRBV12-4 | NA | NA | TGTGCCAGCAGTTTATTAAATGAGCAGTTCTTC | CASSLLNEQFF
TRBJ2-5 | TRBV9 | NA | NA | TGTGCCAGCAGCGTGGTGGTGGGGGGCCAAGAGACCCAGTACTTC | CASSVVVGGQETQYF
TRBJ2-7 | TRBV6-5 | once | NA | TGTGCCAGCAGGAAAGACAGCCACGAGCAGTACTTC | CASRKDSHEQYF
TRBJ1-1 | TRBV15 | NA | NA | TGTGCCACCAGCAGAGATTGGGTGGGGGGCACTGAAGCTTTCTTT | CATSRDWVGGTEAFF
TRBJ2-3 | TRBV5-4 | NA | TRBD2 | TGTGCCAGCAGCGCTAGCGGGGGTAGCACAGATACGCAGTATTTT | CASSASGGSTDTQYF
TRBJ2-2 | TRBV11-3 | NA | TRBD1 | TGTGCCAGCAGCCCCCGACAGGGGGCAACAGGGGAGCTGTTTTTT | CASSPRQGATGELFF
TRBJ1-3 | TRBV2 | NA | TRBD1 | TGTGCCAGCAGAGGAACAGGGGCTGGAAACACCATATATTTT | CASRGTGAGNTIYF
TRBJ2-7 | TRBV30 | NA | TRBD1 | TGTGCCTTGACAGGGGGCTCCTACGAGCAGTACTTC | CALTGGSYEQYF
TRBJ2-7 | TRBV11-3 | NA | NA | TGTGCCAGCAGCTCCCGGGTTCTCTCCTACGAGCAGTACTTC | CASSSRVLSYEQYF
TRBJ2-1 | TRBV24-1 | NA | TRBD2 | TGTGCCACCAGTGATTTGCGGACTAGCTCCTACAATGAGCAGTTCTTC | CATSDLRTSSYNEQFF
TRBJ2-5 | TRBV29-1 | NA | NA | TGCAGCGTTGGAAGCGAAGCCCAGTACTTC | CSVGSEAQYF
TRBJ2-1 | TRBV4-2 | NA | TRBD1 | TGTGCCAGCAGCCAAGAATTGGCTACGGGACAGGGGGCGTGGAATGAGCAGTTCTTC | CASSQELATGQGAWNEQFF
TRBJ2-7 | TRBV20-1 | NA | NA | TGCAGTGCTAGTGTCTCTAGCGAGTTCTACGAGCAGTACTTC | CSASVSSEFYEQYF
TRBJ1-5 | TRBV27 | NA | NA | TGTGCCACCCGCCGGCAGGGGAGTACTCAGCCCCAGCATTTT | CATRRQGSTQPQHF
TRBJ2-1 | TRBV5-6 | NA | TRBD2 | TGTGCCAGCAGCTGGACTAGCGGGAGCTCCTACAATGAGCAGTTCTTC | CASSWTSGSSYNEQFF
TRBJ1-3 | TRBV3-1/TRBV3-2 | once | NA | TGTGCCAGCAGCCAAAGGGGGACGAGCTCTGGAAACACCATATATTTT | CASSQRGTSSGNTIYF
TRBJ1-2 | TRBV6-1 | NA | TRBD1 | TGTGCCAGCAGTGAACCCGGGGGGGGGACAGTTAACTATGGCTACACCTTC | CASSEPGGGTVNYGYTF
TRBJ2-2 | TRBV6-6 | few | TRBD2 | TGTGCCAGCAGTTACGCGCGGGGGGGCCGAACCGGGGAGCTGTTTTTT | CASSYARGGRTGELFF
TRBJ2-7 | TRBV7-2 | NA | NA | TGTGCCAGCAGCTTAGCGAGCGGGCCCTCCTACGAGCAGTACTTC | CASSLASGPSYEQYF
TRBJ2-7 | TRBV5-6 | NA | NA | TGTGCCAGCAGCCTCGGGACACCCGAGCAGTACTTC | CASSLGTPEQYF
TRBJ2-7 | TRBV2 | few | NA | TGTGCCAGCGAGGGCAGGGGTACCTACGAGCAGTACTTC | CASEGRGTYEQYF
TRBJ1-1 | TRBV11-1 | NA | NA | TGTGCCAGCAGCTTAAAACAGGGACGCACTGAAGCTTTCTTT | CASSLKQGRTEAFF
TRBJ1-4 | TRBV29-1 | NA | NA | TGCAGCGTTGAAGACCGGGAAAAACTGTTTTTT | CSVEDREKLFF
TRBJ2-1 | TRBV28 | NA | NA | TGTGCCAGCAGTTTTTCGGACAATGAGCAGTTCTTC | CASSFSDNEQFF
TRBJ1-6 | TRBV7-8 | once | NA | TGTGCCAGCAGCTTAGCGCAGGGGTATAATTCACCCCTCCACTTT | CASSLAQGYNSPLHF
TRBJ1-5 | TRBV6-6 | NA | NA | TGTGCCAGCAGTTACCAAACAGGGTATGGCCAGCCCCAGCATTTT | CASSYQTGYGQPQHF
TRBJ2-5 | TRBV30 | NA | NA | TGTGCCTGGAGTGCGCAGGCTTGGCGAGAGACCCAGTACTTC | CAWSAQAWRETQYF
TRBJ2-1 | TRBV29-1 | NA | NA | TGCAGCGTTGAAGAGTACAAGACAGGACGTCCCTACAATGAGCAGTTCTTC | CSVEEYKTGRPYNEQFF